The rows below give T cell receptor beta chains drawn from one sample of a study of patients and donors after allogeneic stem cell transplantation. In TCRdb, the RT-PCR reads were re-called with MiXCR into one record per CDR3 protein. The repertoire holds about 87,000 distinct CDR3 sequences, with approximately 5% as singletons. Sample: blood, either unsorted or a sorted T cell fraction (not recorded which). The receptors come from a human donor who was either an allogeneic HSCT recipient or a stem cell or donor lymphocyte infusion donor (not recorded which). It is not recorded whose cells these are; they may come from a transplant donor. CDR3s include the opening cysteine and the closing phenylalanine or tryptophan. A D gene is named only where the DNA matches it firmly. Only part of the rows carry a size: once, few, many, or a class if the clone is expanded.

abundance,d_gene,v_gene,j_gene,CDR3aa,CDR3nt
many,TRBD2,TRBV5-6,TRBJ2-5,CASSTLGLAGTETQYF,TGTGCCAGCAGCACCCTGGGACTAGCGGGGACAGAGACCCAGTACTTC
few,NA,TRBV11-1,TRBJ1-1,CASSPPMRRTRTNTEAFF,TGTGCCAGCAGCCCACCGATGCGCCGAACCAGGACGAACACTGAAGCTTTCTTT
many,TRBD2,TRBV5-4,TRBJ2-7,CASSLGGTRIYEQYF,TGTGCCAGCAGCTTGGGGGGGACTAGAATCTACGAGCAGTACTTC
many,NA,TRBV5-1,TRBJ2-7,CASNEVGSYEQYF,TGCGCCAGCAACGAAGTAGGGTCCTACGAGCAGTACTTC
many,NA,TRBV7-9,TRBJ1-5,CASSPDGDQPQHF,TGTGCCAGCAGCCCAGATGGGGATCAGCCCCAGCATTTT
NA,TRBD1,TRBV25-1,TRBJ1-4,CASSDRTGSEKLFF,TGTGCCAGCAGTGATAGGACAGGGTCCGAAAAACTGTTTTTT
many,NA,TRBV5-1,TRBJ2-5,CASSLDGFSQETQYF,TGCGCCAGCAGCCTGGACGGATTCTCCCAAGAGACCCAGTACTTC
many,TRBD2,TRBV18,TRBJ2-3,CASSPGLAGAPTGTQYF,TGTGCCAGCTCACCGGGACTAGCGGGAGCCCCAACCGGTACGCAGTATTTT
many,NA,TRBV18,TRBJ1-6,CASSPVVGSSYNSPLHF,TGTGCCAGCTCACCTGTTGTAGGAAGCTCCTATAATTCACCCCTCCACTTT
many,NA,TRBV7-9,TRBJ1-1,CASSLRAGQRGAEAFF,TGTGCCAGCAGCTTAAGGGCGGGCCAACGGGGCGCTGAAGCTTTTTTT
many,NA,TRBV28,TRBJ1-5,CASSLTSRISNQPQHF,TGTGCCAGCAGTTTGACCTCAAGGATTAGCAATCAGCCCCAGCATTTT
many,NA,TRBV2,TRBJ1-1,CASSVQSEAFF,TGTGCCAGCAGCGTACAGTCGGAAGCTTTCTTT
few,TRBD1,TRBV7-9,TRBJ1-2,CASSDKRTGIDGGYTF,TGTGCCAGCAGCGATAAACGGACAGGGATTGATGGTGGCTACACCTTC
many,NA,TRBV7-9,TRBJ2-7,CASQRLQGPMSQYF,TGTGCCAGCCAGAGACTCCAGGGGCCCATGTCGCAGTACTTC
many,NA,TRBV7-6,TRBJ1-3,CASSLASPGNTIYF,TGTGCCAGCAGCTTAGCGTCGCCAGGAAACACCATATATTTT
many,NA,TRBV3-1,TRBJ1-6,CASTRDPWNSPLHF,TGTGCCAGCACCCGGGACCCTTGGAATTCACCCCTCCACTTT
few,NA,TRBV4-1,TRBJ1-5,CASSQEESSNQPQHF,TGCGCCAGCAGCCAAGAAGAATCTAGCAATCAGCCCCAGCATTTT
many,NA,TRBV9,TRBJ2-6,CASSSPAGTLWDSGANVLTF,TGTGCCAGCAGCTCCCCAGCGGGCACCCTCTGGGACTCTGGGGCCAACGTCCTGACTTTC
many,NA,TRBV5-4,TRBJ2-3,CASSAEGGIADTQYF,TGTGCCAGCAGCGCTGAAGGGGGGATTGCAGATACGCAGTATTTT
few,TRBD1,TRBV6-5,TRBJ2-3,CASSYSGQGTDTQYF,TGTGCCAGCAGTTACTCAGGACAGGGGACAGATACGCAGTATTTT
many,NA,TRBV7-9,TRBJ1-1,CASSLGQGISGRAFF,TGTGCCAGCAGCTTAGGTCAGGGAATCTCTGGGCGAGCTTTCTTT
many,NA,TRBV27,TRBJ1-2,CASTVNAAGATLNYGYTF,TGTGCCAGCACCGTAAACGCCGCAGGGGCTACGTTAAACTATGGCTACACCTTC
many,NA,TRBV28,TRBJ1-1,CASSLMGPGTEAFF,TGTGCCAGCAGTTTAATGGGACCGGGCACTGAAGCTTTCTTT
many,TRBD1,TRBV2,TRBJ1-5,CASQEGTGNQPQHF,TGTGCCAGCCAAGAAGGGACAGGGAATCAGCCCCAGCATTTT
NA,NA,TRBV6-1,TRBJ1-2,CASRSRASSGYTF,TGTGCCAGCAGGTCAAGGGCTTCAAGTGGCTACACCTTC
many,NA,TRBV20-1,TRBJ1-2,CSARSDRSYGYTF,TGCAGTGCTAGGTCCGACAGGTCCTATGGCTACACCTTC
many,TRBD1,TRBV5-5,TRBJ2-7,CASSLIPPGTVYEQYF,TGTGCCAGCAGCTTGATTCCCCCAGGGACAGTCTACGAGCAGTACTTC
many,TRBD2,TRBV25-1,TRBJ2-3,CASSGIRRGNTDTQYF,TGTGCCAGCAGTGGAATAAGGCGGGGGAACACAGATACGCAGTATTTT
many,NA,TRBV29-1,TRBJ2-5,CSGGGARETQYF,TGCAGCGGGGGGGGGGCTCGGGAGACCCAGTACTTC
many,NA,TRBV20-1,TRBJ2-5,CSARSPGIQETQYF,TGCAGTGCTCGCAGCCCAGGGATCCAAGAGACCCAGTACTTC
NA,NA,TRBV14,TRBJ1-1,CASSQGVGYNTEAFF,TGTGCCAGCAGCCAGGGGGTGGGCTACAACACTGAAGCTTTCTTT
few,NA,TRBV6-1,TRBJ1-4,CASRPGPGNEKLFF,TGTGCCAGCAGGCCAGGGCCGGGGAATGAAAAACTGTTTTTT
many,NA,TRBV10-1,TRBJ1-1,CASSSRASGTEAFF,TGCGCCAGCAGTAGCAGGGCCTCGGGAACTGAAGCTTTCTTT
few,NA,TRBV20-1,TRBJ2-2,CSARPYSPGELFF,TGCAGTGCTAGACCCTATAGTCCCGGGGAGCTGTTTTTT
many,TRBD1,TRBV20-1,TRBJ1-2,CSAPRTGPQDGYTF,TGCAGTGCTCCCCGGACAGGGCCCCAGGATGGCTACACCTTC
few,NA,TRBV4-1,TRBJ2-1,CASSQVWQGSSYNEQFF,TGCGCCAGCAGCCAAGTGTGGCAGGGTAGCTCCTACAATGAGCAGTTCTTC
many,TRBD1,TRBV25-1,TRBJ2-6,CASGTVGANVLTF,TGTGCCAGCGGGACAGTTGGGGCCAACGTCCTGACTTTC
many,NA,TRBV28,TRBJ2-7,CASSIPSAGTYEQYF,TGTGCCAGCAGTATCCCCTCGGCAGGGACCTACGAGCAGTACTTC
many,TRBD1,TRBV18,TRBJ1-4,CASSPGTGGLGRSEKLFF,TGTGCCAGCTCACCTGGGACAGGGGGCCTAGGCCGTTCGGAAAAACTGTTTTTT
many,NA,TRBV5-1,TRBJ2-3,CASSREAADTQYF,TGCGCCAGCAGCAGGGAAGCGGCAGATACGCAGTATTTT